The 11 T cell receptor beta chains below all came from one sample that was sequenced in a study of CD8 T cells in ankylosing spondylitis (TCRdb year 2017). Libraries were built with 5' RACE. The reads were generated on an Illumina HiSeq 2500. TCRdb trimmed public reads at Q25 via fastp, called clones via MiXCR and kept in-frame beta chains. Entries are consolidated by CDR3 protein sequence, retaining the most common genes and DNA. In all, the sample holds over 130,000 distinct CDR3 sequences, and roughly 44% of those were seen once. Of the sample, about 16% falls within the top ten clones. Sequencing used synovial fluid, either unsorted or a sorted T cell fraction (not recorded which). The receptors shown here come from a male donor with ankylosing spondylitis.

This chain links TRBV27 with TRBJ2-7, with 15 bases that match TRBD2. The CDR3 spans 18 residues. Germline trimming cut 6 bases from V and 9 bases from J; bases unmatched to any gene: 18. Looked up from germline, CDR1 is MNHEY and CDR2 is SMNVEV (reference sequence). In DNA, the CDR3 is TGTGCCAGCAGAACTAAGTGGACTAGCGGGAGGGCCTTGTCTTGGCAGTACTTC. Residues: CASRTKWTSGRALSWQYF.

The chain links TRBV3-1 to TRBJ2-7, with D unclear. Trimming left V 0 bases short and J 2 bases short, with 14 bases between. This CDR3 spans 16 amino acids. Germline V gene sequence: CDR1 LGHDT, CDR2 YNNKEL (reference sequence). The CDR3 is CASSQDQTRATYEQYF. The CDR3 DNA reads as TGTGCCAGCAGCCAAGATCAGACACGTGCTACCTACGAGCAGTACTTC.

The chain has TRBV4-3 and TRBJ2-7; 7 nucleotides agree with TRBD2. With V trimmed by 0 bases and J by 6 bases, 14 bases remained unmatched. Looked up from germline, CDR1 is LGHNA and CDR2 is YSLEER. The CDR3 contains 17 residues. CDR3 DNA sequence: TGCGCCAGCAGCCAAGACCGGGAGGCCCCAAATCGAGTCGAGCAGTACTTC. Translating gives CASSQDREAPNRVEQYF.

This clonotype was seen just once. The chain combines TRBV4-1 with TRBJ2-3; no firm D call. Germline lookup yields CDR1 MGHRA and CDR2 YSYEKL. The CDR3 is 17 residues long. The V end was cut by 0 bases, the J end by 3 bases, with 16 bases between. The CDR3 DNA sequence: TGCGCCAGCAGCCAAGATCGAACAGCCGGAAGAACAGATACGCAGTATTTT. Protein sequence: CASSQDRTAGRTDTQYF.

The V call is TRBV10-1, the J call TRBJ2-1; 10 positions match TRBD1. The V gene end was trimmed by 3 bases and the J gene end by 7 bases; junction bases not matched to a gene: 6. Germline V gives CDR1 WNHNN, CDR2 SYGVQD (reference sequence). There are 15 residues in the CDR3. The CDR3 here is CASSDTGQGTNEQFF. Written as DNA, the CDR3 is TGCGCCAGCAGTGATACGGGACAGGGGACGAATGAGCAGTTCTTC.

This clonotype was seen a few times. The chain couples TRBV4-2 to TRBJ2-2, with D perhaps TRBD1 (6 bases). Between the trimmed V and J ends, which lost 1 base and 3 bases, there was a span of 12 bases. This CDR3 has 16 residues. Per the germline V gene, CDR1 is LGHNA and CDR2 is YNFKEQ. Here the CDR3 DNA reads TGTGCCAGCAGCCAAGGTACAGGGCTCTACACCGGGGAGCTGTTTTTT. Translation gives CASSQGTGLYTGELFF.

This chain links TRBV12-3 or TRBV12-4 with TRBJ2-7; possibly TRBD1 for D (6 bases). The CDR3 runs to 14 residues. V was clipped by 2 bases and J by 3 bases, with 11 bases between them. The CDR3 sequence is CASSLFRDNYEQYF. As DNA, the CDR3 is TGTGCCAGCAGTTTATTCCGGGACAACTACGAGCAGTACTTC.

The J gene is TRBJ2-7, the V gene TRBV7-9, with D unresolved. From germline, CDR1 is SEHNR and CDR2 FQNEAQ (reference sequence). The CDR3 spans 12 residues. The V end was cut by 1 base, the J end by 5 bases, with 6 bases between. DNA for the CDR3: TGTGCCAGCAGCTTAGACTTTGACGAGCAGTACTTC. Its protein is CASSLDFDEQYF. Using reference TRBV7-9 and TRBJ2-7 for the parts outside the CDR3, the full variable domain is DTGVSQNPRHKITKRGQNVTFRCDPISEHNRLYWYRQTLGQGPEFLTYFQNEAQLEKSRLLSDRFSAERPKGSFSTLEIQRTEQGDSAMYLCASSLDFDEQYFGPGTRLTVT.

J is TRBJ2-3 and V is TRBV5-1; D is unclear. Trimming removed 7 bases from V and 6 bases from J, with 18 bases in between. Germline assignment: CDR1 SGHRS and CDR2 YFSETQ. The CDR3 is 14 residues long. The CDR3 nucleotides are TGCGCCAGCCGTATCCTATCCGACGGGGATACGCAGTATTTT. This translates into CASRILSDGDTQYF.

Written as DNA, the CDR3 is TGCAGTGCTAGAGGGGGGGGCCCTAGCGTTTGGCCAGATACGCAGTATTTT. Its protein product is CSARGGGPSVWPDTQYF. The V call is TRBV20-1, the J call TRBJ2-3, with TRBD2 as a possible D gene (7 bases). CDR1 is DFQATT and CDR2 is SNEGSKA in the germline V gene (reference sequence). The CDR3 is 17 amino acids. The V gene lost 1 base and the J gene lost 4 bases, with 21 bases spanning the gap.

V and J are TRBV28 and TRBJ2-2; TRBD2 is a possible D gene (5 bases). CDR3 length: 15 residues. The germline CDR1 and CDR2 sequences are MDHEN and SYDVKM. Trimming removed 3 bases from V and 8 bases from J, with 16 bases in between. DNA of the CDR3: TGTGCCAGCAGTTTGTTAACACCACCGGGGGGGGAGCTGTTTTTT. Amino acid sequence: CASSLLTPPGGELFF.